This T cell receptor beta chain was found in a study of glioma-infiltrating T cells after dendritic cell vaccination. Study background: Samples are from glioblastoma patients in Phase I and II dendritic cell vaccine trials.

Data came from immunoSEQ multiplex PCR; TCRdb stores just in-frame clones and leaves some out. The table shows more than 95,000 clones, with 90% occurring only once. J gave up 11 bases and V 3 bases, and 23 bases lay outside the gene matches. Germline CDR1 reads SGHAT; CDR2 reads FQNNGV. The CDR3 consists of 18 residues. Indicated time point: after dendritic cell vaccination, including at tumor progression/relapse. The chain recombines TRBV11-2 with TRBJ2-5; 8 bases align to TRBD2. Here the sequenced sample was blood, taken after dendritic cell vaccination. The clonotype originates from a human donor with glioblastoma. The CDR3 nucleotides are TGTGCCAGCAGCTTGCCCCGGACTAGCCCTGAGTGGACTGATGAGCAGTACTTC. Translation: CASSLPRTSPEWTDEQYF.